This TCR beta chain was identified in a study of response to subunit inactivated influenza vaccine. In this sample, this clonotype turned up a few times. Between the trimmed V and J ends, which lost 5 bases and 2 bases, there was a span of 10 bases. Germline V gene data show CDR1 as SGHTA and CDR2 as FQGNSA. The CDR3 runs to 13 residues. TCRdb redid the calling of the RT-PCR reads with MiXCR, one entry per CDR3 protein. The table shows hundreds of thousands of distinct CDR3 sequences, with 11% occurring only once. The sample was also reused in another study, on T cells expressing NK-cell markers. That work adds: Production of TCR beta cDNA relied on 5'RACE template switching with UMIs. Unclear, still, was the HCMV specificity of the expanded NKG2C+ T cell clones.

The rearrangement links TRBV7-2 to TRBJ2-7, with D uncertain. The starting material was PBMCs from blood, obtained on the day of vaccination. The source is a middle-aged man who received an inactivated influenza vaccine. The CDR3 spells CASSPQITYEQYF. Written as DNA, the CDR3 is TGTGCCAGCAGCCCCCAAATTACCTACGAGCAGTACTTC.